This TCR beta chain is from a study of blood T cells in healthy people across ages. General observations from the study: The study found TCR beta diversity correlated strongly with naive T cell percentage. Diversity of TCR beta per million T cells declined in a roughly linear way with age.

A sample-barcoded 5' primer and a J-beta primer mix were used in a second PCR of roughly 7 to 11 cycles. TCRdb reprocessed the 5' RACE reads with MiXCR, giving one entry per CDR3 protein. Of approximately 880,000 distinct CDR3 sequences listed, roughly 52% are singletons. Only a few counts were recorded for this clonotype. Its antigen remains unidentified. The CDR3 contains 13 residues. The V end was cut by 6 bases, the J end by 7 bases, with 13 bases between. CDR1 MDHEN and CDR2 SYDVKM come from the germline V gene. J is TRBJ2-1 and V is TRBV28, with D perhaps being TRBD1 or TRBD2 (6 bases each). The sequence was obtained from a man aged 25 to 40 in good health. Material: blood. CDR3 amino acids: CASRAQGRNEQFF. Here the CDR3 DNA reads TGTGCCAGCAGAGCGCAGGGGAGGAATGAGCAGTTCTTC.